This T cell receptor (beta chain) came from a study of T cell clones after liver transplantation (dated by TCRdb to the late 2010s). Regarding the research as a whole: Samples were obtained from ITN030ST, a randomized trial in which withdrawal of immunosuppression was attempted within 2 years of liver transplantation. Until randomization at 12-24 months post-transplant, subjects were given standard immunosuppression, with no induction therapy. Blood samples were collected pre-transplant, pre-randomization before withdrawal, and post-randomization after either full withdrawal or failed withdrawal. Of the 8 liver transplant recipients making up the studied cohort, 3 were classified as tolerant and 5 as non-tolerant. After a pre-transplant mixed lymphocyte reaction, TCRbeta sequencing was used to pinpoint donor-reactive T cell clones, which were subsequently tracked in post-transplant blood. Three of the eight recipients were HCV-positive; the others were transplanted for non-autoimmune, non-viral indications. As an antigen-independent comparator for donor-reactive sequences, third party-reactive TCRbeta sequences were also identified from pre-transplant MLRs. To count as tolerant, a recipient had to stay completely off immunosuppression for at least one year without liver enzymes climbing beyond twice the upper limit of normal. The investigation overall reported the following: Because of small, heterogeneous patient numbers and non-standardized post-transplant time points, the conclusions were only preliminary. When repertoire turnover was taken into account, detection of donor-reactive sequences was significantly reduced in 7 of 8 subjects for CD4 and in 8 of 8 subjects for CD8. In two subjects, low numbers of available donor cells limited the measurable donor-reactive repertoire. Since no allograft tissue specimens were available, donor-reactive T cells may have migrated into the graft instead of being deleted. Donor-reactive sequences decreased more than third party-reactive sequences, which suggests partial antigen-specific deletion that was not related to withdrawal success. In most of the 8 subjects, regardless of tolerance or HCV status, circulating donor-reactive CD4 TCRbeta sequences dropped significantly post-transplant.

Turning to this clone: It has no known antigen specificity. It has no much larger one-base neighbor in the sample; base qualities were not kept.

The time point label here, explained by the study, means: pre-transplant. Unstimulated PBMCs, after thawing, were stained for CD3, CD4 and CD8 and then FACS-sorted into CD3+CD4+ and CD3+CD8+ populations. All 8 studied subjects were randomized to withdrawal of immunosuppression. Genomic DNA was isolated with the Qiagen DNeasy Blood and Tissue Kit. Using immunoSEQ, frozen genomic DNA was subjected to high-throughput TCRbeta CDR3 sequencing, a process that included PCR amplification, mapping, bias correction and internal controls. The authors' analysis ran thus. Productive rearrangements were retained, and unique TCRbeta sequences were defined by the CDR3 nucleotide sequence together with the V and J gene. For classification of a sequence as donor-reactive, at least 5-fold expansion in CFSE-low cells relative to unstimulated pre-transplant cells and a frequency of at least 0.01% were required. Per-subject minimum frequency thresholds, based on the lowest-template unstimulated sample, ensured at least 90% detection power. Jensen-Shannon divergence between the top 1000 TCRbeta sequences post- versus pre-transplant served as the measure of repertoire turnover. Two-sided Fisher's exact tests were used to test for changes in how often donor-reactive sequences were detected. Sourced from immuneACCESS, this table was stored by TCRdb with only in-frame sequences that have V and J called. A share of the clones is absent; for the studies checked, an unresolved V gene accounts for under half, and the remainder has no known explanation. V, J and clone size are those of that table, while D and trimming were read from the DNA. The sample has some 75,000 clones on record, 80% of them singletons. In total, the top ten clones hold 0.45% to 0.65% of the sample.

V has 0 bases trimmed and J has 5 bases trimmed; junction bases matching no gene number 7. As encoded in the germline V gene, CDR1 is SGHTS while CDR2 is YDEGEE. CDR3 length: 16 amino acids, cysteine to phenylalanine. The only DNA kept is the CDR3, 48 bases in frame from the first base. In this chain, TRBV5-8 is recombined with TRBJ2-5; 10 central nucleotides agree with TRBD1. This sequence originates from a human donor who received a liver transplant. Sequenced material: CD4+ T cells from blood, taken before liver transplant. In nucleotide form, the sequence is TGTGCCAGCAGCTTGGGGGACAGGGGTTCCCAGGAGACCCAGTACTTC. Its protein reads: CASSLGDRGSQETQYF.